Listed here are 11 T cell receptor beta chains from one sample, sequenced in a study of shared clonotypes between healthy human individuals. TCRdb keeps only in-frame clones here, not all; method: immunoSEQ multiplex PCR. The table records about 1.1 million clones, about 80% of them present only once. The sequenced material came from memory CD4+ T cells from PBMCs. Stated subset: CD45RA-negative fraction. These receptors were obtained from a man between 18 and 29 years old in good health. Some clones in this sample may be carry-over from other donors' samples.

This sequence joins TRBV2 and TRBJ1-1, with D uncertain. V was trimmed by 5 bases and J by 1 base, leaving 11 bases between them. This CDR3 is built from 14 residues. The germline V gene has CDR1 SNHLY and CDR2 FYNNEI. The CDR3 region is CASSPLEGNTEAFF. The DNA for the CDR3 is TGTGCCAGCAGTCCACTGGAGGGGAACACTGAAGCTTTCTTT. Supplemented by reference TRBV2 and TRBJ1-1, the full variable domain reads EPEVTQTPSHQVTQMGQEVILRCVPISNHLYFYWYRQILGQKVEFLVSFYNNEISEKSEIFDDQFSVERPDGSNFTLKIRSTKLEDSAMYFCASSPLEGNTEAFFGQGTRLTVV.

Concerning this clone: Different DNA sequences within this sample yield the same CDR3. This chain joins TRBV18 and TRBJ2-7, with D uncertain. The CDR3 totals 11 residues. From germline, CDR1 is KGHSH and CDR2 LQKENI. Trimming removed 5 bases at V and 3 bases at J, with 5 bases between. The CDR3 bases are TGTGCCAGCTCATCTAGCTACGAGCAGTACTTC. Amino acids: CASSSSYEQYF.

This chain connects TRBV6-5 to TRBJ1-5, with D possibly being TRBD1 (6 bases). The CDR3 loop spans 15 amino acids. Trimming pared 0 bases from V and 4 bases from J, leaving 10 bases between. Germline CDR1 reads MNHEY; CDR2 reads SVGAGI. CDR3 nucleotide sequence: TGTGCCAGCAGTTACTCGGGGGGGCTTAATCAGCCCCAGCATTTT. Translating it yields CASSYSGGLNQPQHF.

V gene TRBV7-2 combines with J gene TRBJ1-1; D is undetermined. The CDR3 covers 15 residues. Trimming removed 1 base at V and 1 base at J, with 10 bases between. Germline CDR1 is SGHTA and CDR2 is FQGNSA. The CDR3 nucleotides read TGTGCCAGCAGCTTAGTTTCCACGGAGAACACTGAAGCTTTCTTT. Protein: CASSLVSTENTEAFF. The full variable domain, its missing parts supplied by reference TRBV7-2 and TRBJ1-1, is GAGVSQSPSNKVTEKGKDVELRCDPISGHTALYWYRQSLGQGLEFLIYFQGNSAPDKSGLPSDRFSAERTGGSVSTLTIQRTQQEDSAVYLCASSLVSTENTEAFFGQGTRLTVV.

This clone has just one count. The V gene is TRBV6-1, the J gene TRBJ1-5; D is unresolved. V lost 3 bases to trimming and J lost 5 bases, with 5 bases between them. The germline V gene encodes CDR1 MNHNS and CDR2 SASEGT. The CDR3 sequence is 12 residues long. The CDR3 loop is CASSEGDQPQHF. CDR3 coding DNA: TGTGCCAGCAGTGAGGGAGATCAGCCCCAGCATTTT.

The chain joins TRBV7-8 to TRBJ2-5, with TRBD1 identical over 10 bases. Losses at the gene ends were 4 bases for V and 5 bases for J; bases not matched to a gene: 1. CDR3 size: 13 residues. Germline V gene data show CDR1 as SGHVS and CDR2 as FQNEAQ. The DNA of the CDR3 is TGTGCCAGCAGCTCGGGACAGGGGGAGACCCAGTACTTC. Protein product: CASSSGQGETQYF.

This chain connects TRBV29-1 to TRBJ2-5; D gene uncertain. This CDR3 spans 12 amino acids. The V and J ends lost 5 bases and 2 bases respectively, with 9 bases between them. The germline V gene has CDR1 SQVTM and CDR2 ANQGSEA. This chain's CDR3 is CSVHTYQETQYF. CDR3 in DNA: TGCAGCGTTCACACCTATCAAGAGACCCAGTACTTC. Using reference TRBV29-1 and TRBJ2-5 for the parts outside the CDR3, the full variable domain is SAVISQKPSRDICQRGTSLTIQCQVDSQVTMMFWYRQQPGQSLTLIATANQGSEATYESGFVIDKFPISRPNLTFSTLTVSNMSPEDSSIYLCSVHTYQETQYFGPGTRLLVL.

V and J are TRBV7-2 and TRBJ1-4; D ambiguous. Trimming cost V 1 base and J 7 bases, with 4 bases left between them. The CDR3 has 12 amino acids. Germline V CDR1 and CDR2: SGHTA, FQGNSA. CDR3 coding DNA: TGTGCCAGCAGCTTAGGGAGTGAAAAACTGTTTTTT. It codes for CASSLGSEKLFF.

V gene TRBV7-9 combines with J gene TRBJ2-3; no firm D call. This CDR3 spans 15 amino acids. Trimming removed 5 bases from V and 2 bases from J, with 14 bases in between. The germline CDR1 and CDR2 sequences are SEHNR and FQNEAQ (reference sequence). The CDR3: CASSPWMGYTDTQYF. The CDR3 DNA sequence: TGTGCCAGCAGCCCCTGGATGGGTTACACAGATACGCAGTATTTT.

The V gene is TRBV28, the J gene TRBJ2-1; D call uncertain. V shed 6 bases and J shed 0 bases, with 12 bases lying between them. Per germline, CDR1 MDHEN and CDR2 SYDVKM. The CDR3 has 15 residues. The CDR3 DNA follows: TGTGCCAGCAGCTCGACCGGAACCTCCTACAATGAGCAGTTCTTC. Its translation is CASSSTGTSYNEQFF.

Remarks on this clone: This could be a read error, since a much larger clone is one nucleotide away. The sample carries other DNA sequences with the same CDR3. The chain couples TRBV11-2 to TRBJ2-1; no reliable D call. The V end lost 1 base, the J end lost 5 bases, and 6 bases lay between the germline ends. This CDR3 has 13 residues. Per the germline V gene, CDR1 is SGHAT and CDR2 is FQNNGV. The CDR3 DNA reads TGTGCCAGCAGCTTAGGCCAGAACAATGAGCAGTTCTTC. As protein: CASSLGQNNEQFF.